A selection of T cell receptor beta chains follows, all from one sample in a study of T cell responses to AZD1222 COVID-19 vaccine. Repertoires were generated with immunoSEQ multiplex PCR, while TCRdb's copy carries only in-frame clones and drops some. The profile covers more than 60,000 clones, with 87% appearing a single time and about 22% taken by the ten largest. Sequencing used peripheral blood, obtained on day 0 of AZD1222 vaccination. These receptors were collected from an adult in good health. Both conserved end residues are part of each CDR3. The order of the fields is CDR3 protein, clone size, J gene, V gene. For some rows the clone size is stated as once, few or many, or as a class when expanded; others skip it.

CDR3: CASSLVPPGRINEKLFF
size: .
J: TRBJ1-4
V: TRBV5-1

CDR3: CASFQTEYEQYF
size: .
J: TRBJ2-7
V: TRBV21-1

CDR3: CASSARGSSSYNEQFF
size: .
J: TRBJ2-1
V: TRBV7-9

CDR3: CASSYPSLAGVIGNEQFF
size: .
J: TRBJ2-1
V: TRBV6-2/TRBV6-3

CDR3: CASSQLQVGQPQHF
size: .
J: TRBJ1-5
V: TRBV4-2

CDR3: CASSMGDSSGANVLTF
size: .
J: TRBJ2-6
V: TRBV19

CDR3: CASSLGVPQGGKTQYF
size: .
J: TRBJ2-5
V: TRBV14

CDR3: CASSLSGRGQPQHF
size: .
J: TRBJ1-5
V: TRBV27

CDR3: CASSLNPSGSAGELFF
size: .
J: TRBJ2-2
V: TRBV7-3

CDR3: CASSLGIMNTEAFF
size: .
J: TRBJ1-1
V: TRBV7-9

CDR3: CASSWTGSPEAFF
size: .
J: TRBJ1-1
V: TRBV11-2

CDR3: CASRHRVAKNIQYF
size: .
J: TRBJ2-4
V: TRBV3-1/TRBV3-2

CDR3: CTSSQDPSLAVTYEQYF
size: few
J: TRBJ2-7
V: TRBV1

CDR3: CASSPLGTEAFF
size: few
J: TRBJ1-1
V: TRBV7-7

CDR3: CASGLASGNSYEQYF
size: once
J: TRBJ2-7
V: TRBV12-5

CDR3: CASSQGAASGNTIYF
size: .
J: TRBJ1-3
V: TRBV3-1/TRBV3-2

CDR3: CASSLYQGNTEAFF
size: .
J: TRBJ1-1
V: TRBV5-6

CDR3: CAISEATEAEAFF
size: .
J: TRBJ1-1
V: TRBV10-3

CDR3: CAWSVPPLAGYEQYF
size: .
J: TRBJ2-7
V: TRBV30

CDR3: CASSPAGSPLHF
size: .
J: TRBJ1-6
V: TRBV11-2

CDR3: CASSPVGTDYGYTF
size: .
J: TRBJ1-2
V: TRBV7-2

CDR3: CATSDLQTQGRLAGGSEQYF
size: .
J: TRBJ2-7
V: TRBV24-1

CDR3: CASSLSHLEGPQPQHF
size: .
J: TRBJ1-5
V: TRBV11-2

CDR3: CASSMTHRGGDNQPQHF
size: .
J: TRBJ1-5
V: TRBV19

CDR3: CASTHGGEQYF
size: medium-sized
J: TRBJ2-7
V: TRBV27